Included here is one T cell receptor (beta chain) sequence, with context. Participant ages covered roughly 18 to 90 years across 24 US areas. The entry originates in a study of blood T cell repertoires in COVID-19. Turning to the study itself: Acute and convalescent COVID-19 specimens originated in the United States, Italy and Spain. In each case, the material was cDNA or gDNA derived from T cells, B-cell-depleted T cells, or PBMCs.

CDR1 LGHDT and CDR2 YNNKEL come from the germline V gene (reference sequence). The CDR3 covers 15 residues. V lost 1 base and J lost 2, with 12 bases in between. Study processing details: Quantification of nucleated cells was approximated via reference gene primer amplification. TCRdb's table, derived via immunoSEQ multiplex PCR, lists solely in-frame clones and lacks some. V, J and clone size were drawn from that table, and D and trimming were deduced from the DNA. This repertoire shows about 200,000 clones, just under 90% found once; its top ten account for 3% to 4%. The source is a woman aged 25 to 39 with acute COVID-19. The material sequenced was PBMCs or T cells enriched from blood (not recorded which). The chain uses TRBV3-1 (or the pseudogene TRBV3-2) and TRBJ2-7, with D unclear. The CDR3 region has the DNA TGTGCCAGCAGCCAAGTGGATGCGAGGACCTACGAGCAGTACTTC. Its translation is CASSQVDARTYEQYF.